Each of the 26 T cell receptor beta chains below was sequenced from the same sample in a study of ipilimumab plus nivolumab after autologous stem cell transplantation. Repertoires were generated with immunoSEQ multiplex PCR, while TCRdb's copy carries only in-frame clones and drops some. The sample holds under 20,000 clones, approximately 79% seen once. The sample consisted of PBMCs, taken in a trial of ipilimumab plus nivolumab as post-transplant consolidation. The source of these receptors is a male donor with diffuse large B-cell lymphoma.

The chain employs TRBV5-6 and TRBJ2-5; weak D call: TRBD1 (6 bases). With 3 bases removed from V and 2 bases from J, the gap between germline ends came to 11 bases. Germline V CDR1 and CDR2: SGHDT, YYEEEE. The CDR3 is made up of 14 amino acids. The CDR3 spells CASSWGLQQETQYF. Written as DNA, the CDR3 is TGTGCCAGCAGCTGGGGGCTGCAGCAAGAGACCCAGTACTTC.

This clone was seen a few times. The chain carries TRBV2 and TRBJ1-1; D perhaps matches TRBD1 (5 bases). The length of the CDR3 is 14 residues. Trimming removed 1 base from V and 0 bases from J, with 6 bases in between. The germline CDR1 and CDR2 sequences are SNHLY and FYNNEI. The CDR3 coding sequence is TGTGCCAGCAGTGAAGACAGGATGAACACTGAAGCTTTCTTT. Its protein is CASSEDRMNTEAFF.

This sequence joins TRBV6-5 and TRBJ2-7; 7 nucleotides agree with TRBD1. From germline, CDR1 is MNHEY and CDR2 SVGAGI. V was pared by 4 bases and J by 4 bases, with 10 bases of the junction left unmatched. This CDR3 has 15 residues. CDR3 protein: CASSFTGTAFYEQYF. The CDR3 DNA sequence: TGTGCCAGCAGTTTCACCGGGACAGCCTTTTACGAGCAGTACTTC.

The genes are TRBV7-2 and TRBJ2-5; 12 bases agree with TRBD2. CDR1 is SGHTA, CDR2 FQGNSA, per germline. V dropped 4 bases and J dropped 4; count of bases not matched to a gene: 4. The CDR3 loop spans 15 amino acids. DNA for the CDR3: TGTGCCAGCAGCTATTCGGGACTAGCGGGAGAGACCCAGTACTTC. Amino acids: CASSYSGLAGETQYF.

V gene TRBV5-1 combines with J gene TRBJ2-7, with D perhaps given as TRBD1 or TRBD2 (5 bases each). The CDR3 has 15 amino acids. V was cut by 1 base and J by 2 bases, with 13 bases left in between. The germline V gene has CDR1 SGHRS and CDR2 YFSETQ. CDR3 nucleotides: TGCGCCAGCAGCTTGATTGGGGGTGCCGCCTACGAGCAGTACTTC. Translation: CASSLIGGAAYEQYF.

The chain carries TRBV30 and TRBJ1-5; 7 nucleotides match TRBD1. The germline V gene has CDR1 GTSNPN and CDR2 SVGIG (reference sequence). The V and J ends lost 5 bases and 4 bases, in that order; junction bases with no gene match: 2. The CDR3 spans 12 residues. CDR3 sequence reads: CAWGTANQPQHF. The DNA of the CDR3 is TGTGCCTGGGGGACAGCAAATCAGCCCCAGCATTTT.

This clone was found a few times. V is TRBV15 and J is TRBJ1-5; a weak D match, TRBD1 (5 bases). The CDR3 consists of 14 residues. V was trimmed by 2 bases and J by 1 base, leaving 6 bases between them. Germline values: CDR1 LNHNV, CDR2 YYDKDF (reference sequence). The DNA of the CDR3 is TGTGCCACCAGCAGACAGGGAAGCAATCAGCCCCAGCATTTT. Its translation is CATSRQGSNQPQHF.

The chain links TRBV7-9 to TRBJ2-2; D is perhaps TRBD1 (6 bases). This CDR3 is built from 14 residues. Per the germline V gene, CDR1 is SEHNR and CDR2 is FQNEAQ (reference sequence). Trimming shortened V by 3 bases and J by 7 bases, and 12 bases separated the two germline ends. CDR3 in DNA: TGTGCCAGCAGCTTTACAGGGTTCGGCGGGGAGCTGTTTTTT. Encoded protein: CASSFTGFGGELFF.

The CDR3 is CASSPGTSGRSYYNEQFF. The CDR3 bases are TGCGCCAGCAGCCCGGGGACTAGCGGGAGGTCTTACTACAATGAGCAGTTCTTC. The J gene is TRBJ2-1, the V gene TRBV5-1; 15 bases are a match to TRBD2. The CDR3 totals 18 residues. From germline, CDR1 is SGHRS and CDR2 YFSETQ. V shed 4 bases, J shed 3 bases, and the junction held 8 bases outside the gene matches.

The V and J genes are TRBV5-1 and TRBJ1-1; D is possibly TRBD1 (6 bases). This CDR3 is built from 15 residues. The germline V and J ends were trimmed by 4 bases and 5 bases, with 18 bases remaining between them. The germline V gene has CDR1 SGHRS and CDR2 YFSETQ. CDR3 nucleotide sequence: TGCGCCAGCAGCCCCTCTCCGGGGGCTCAAACTGAAGCTTTCTTT. Translation gives CASSPSPGAQTEAFF.

This chain uses TRBV5-1 with TRBJ2-3; 10 positions agree with TRBD1. This CDR3 has 17 amino acids. CDR1 is SGHRS, CDR2 YFSETQ, per germline. Germline trimming cut 5 bases from V and 3 bases from J; bases unmatched to any gene: 12. In DNA form, the CDR3 reads TGCGCCAGCAGTTACAAATCGACAGGGGGCGGGACAGATACGCAGTATTTT. Protein: CASSYKSTGGGTDTQYF.

This chain joins TRBV2 and TRBJ2-2; maybe TRBD1 (5 bases). The CDR3 has 15 residues. Germline V CDR1 and CDR2: SNHLY, FYNNEI. V was cut by 6 bases and J by 1 base, with 12 bases left in between. The CDR3 DNA reads as TGTGCCAGCAGGGACCAAGACAGGAACACCGGGGAGCTGTTTTTT. Its translation: CASRDQDRNTGELFF.

This clone was observed a handful of times. The chain has TRBV4-1 and TRBJ2-1, with a tentative D call TRBD1 (7 bases). The CDR3 spans 15 residues. Germline values: CDR1 MGHRA, CDR2 YSYEKL. V was shortened by 6 bases and J by 4 bases, with 16 bases between the two germline ends. The CDR3 is CASSRSAGQYNEQFF. CDR3 coding DNA: TGCGCCAGCAGTCGATCCGCGGGACAGTACAATGAGCAGTTCTTC.

The V and J genes are TRBV30 and TRBJ2-1, with D possibly being TRBD1 or TRBD2 (6 bases each). The ends were cut back, 0 bases at V and 8 bases at J, with 14 bases in the middle. The CDR3 sequence is 14 residues long. Germline V lookup: CDR1 GTSNPN, CDR2 SVGIG (reference sequence). CDR3 amino acids: CAWSVRGVQDEQFF. CDR3 sequence (DNA): TGTGCCTGGAGTGTGAGGGGGGTCCAGGATGAGCAGTTCTTC.

This clone was found once. The chain has TRBV19 and TRBJ2-2, with a possible D match to TRBD2 (7 bases). The CDR3 totals 14 residues. The V end was cut by 5 bases, the J end by 7 bases, with 14 bases between. Germline V gene lookup returns CDR1 LNHDA and CDR2 SQIVND (reference sequence). The CDR3 coding sequence is TGTGCCAGTAGTGATGGGGGGGCGGACGGGGAGCTGTTTTTT. Translated, it gives CASSDGGADGELFF.

The rearrangement links TRBV5-6 to TRBJ2-7; 7 bases fit TRBD1. CDR1 and CDR2 (germline): SGHDT, YYEEEE. With V trimmed by 4 bases and J by 3 bases, 7 bases remained unmatched. CDR3 length equals 14 residues. The DNA of the CDR3 is TGTGCCAGCAGCCCGGTGGGACAGCACTACGAGCAGTACTTC. Translation gives CASSPVGQHYEQYF.

This clone occurred once. This rearrangement joins TRBV7-3 to TRBJ1-1; D unresolved. Per germline, CDR1 SGHTA and CDR2 FQGTGA. V gave up 2 bases and J gave up 5 bases, with 9 bases separating them. The CDR3 is 13 residues long. CDR3 nucleotides: TGTGCCAGCAGCTTATCAACCGAAACTGAAGCTTTCTTT. The encoded protein is CASSLSTETEAFF.

V usage is TRBV14 and J usage is TRBJ2-1, with D possibly matching TRBD1 (5 bases). This CDR3 comprises 14 residues. In germline, CDR1 is SGHDN, CDR2 FVKESK. V lost 4 bases to trimming and J lost 6 bases, with 13 bases between them. CDR3 protein: CASSPLGPRNEQFF. The CDR3, as DNA: TGTGCCAGCAGCCCGTTGGGGCCTCGCAATGAGCAGTTCTTC.

The gene calls are TRBV28 and TRBJ2-3; D remains unclear. The germline CDR1 and CDR2 sequences are MDHEN and SYDVKM. CDR3 size: 15 residues. V was shortened by 3 bases and J by 0 bases, with 10 bases between the two germline ends. CDR3 sequence reads: CASSFQFSSTDTQYF. CDR3 coding DNA: TGTGCCAGCAGTTTTCAGTTTTCTAGCACAGATACGCAGTATTTT.

The chain employs TRBV11-3 and TRBJ1-3, with D unclear. The CDR3 has 14 residues. Per the germline V gene, CDR1 is SGHNT and CDR2 is YENEEA. V was pared by 4 bases and J by 0 bases, with 7 bases between. DNA of the CDR3: TGTGCCAGCAGCTCTGACATCTCTGGAAACACCATATATTTT. Its translation: CASSSDISGNTIYF.

This chain uses TRBV5-1 with TRBJ2-7; D could derive from TRBD1 or TRBD2 (6 bases each). The CDR3 is made up of 17 amino acids. The V and J ends lost 4 bases and 7 bases respectively, with 27 bases between them. CDR1 and CDR2 from the germline V gene are SGHRS and YFSETQ. For the CDR3, the DNA is TGCGCCAGCAGCCGGGTGGAGGGGGACCCAAGAATTGTGGAGCAGTACTTC. Encoded protein: CASSRVEGDPRIVEQYF.

The J gene is TRBJ2-7, the V gene TRBV20-1; no clear D gene. The CDR3 sequence is 10 residues long. The ends were cut back, 5 bases at V and 3 bases at J, with 5 bases in the middle. Germline lookup yields CDR1 DFQATT and CDR2 SNEGSKA (reference sequence). In DNA form, the CDR3 reads TGCAGTGCTGCGAACTACGAGCAGTACTTC. It yields the protein CSAANYEQYF.

The chain has TRBV14 and TRBJ1-6; no clear D. Trimming removed 0 bases from V and 3 bases from J, with 6 bases in between. The germline V gene encodes CDR1 SGHDN and CDR2 FVKESK. This CDR3 region has 15 residues. The CDR3 loop is CASSQDGLYNSPLHF. The CDR3 DNA reads as TGTGCCAGCAGCCAAGATGGGCTCTATAATTCACCCCTCCACTTT. The variable domain in full, with the rest retrieved from reference TRBV14 and TRBJ1-6, is EAGVTQFPSHSVIEKGQTVTLRCDPISGHDNLYWYRRVMGKEIKFLLHFVKESKQDESGMPNNRFLAERTGGTYSTLKVQPAELEDSGVYFCASSQDGLYNSPLHFGNGTRLTVT.

This sequence joins TRBV5-6 and TRBJ2-5; D call uncertain. V shed 1 base and J shed 5 bases, with 15 bases lying between them. CDR1 and CDR2 (germline): SGHDT, YYEEEE. There are 15 residues in the CDR3. The CDR3 region is CASSLLAAAWETQYF. The CDR3 DNA follows: TGTGCCAGCAGCTTGCTCGCGGCGGCGTGGGAGACCCAGTACTTC.

The rearrangement links TRBV7-8 to TRBJ1-2, with a tentative D call TRBD1 (6 bases). V lost 6 bases to trimming and J lost 5 bases, with 16 bases between them. CDR1 is SGHVS, CDR2 FQNEAQ, per germline. The CDR3 is 14 residues long. This CDR3 is CASRAGGQGYGYTF. As DNA, the CDR3 is TGTGCCAGCAGGGCGGGGGGGCAAGGTTATGGCTACACCTTC.

The chain recombines TRBV11-1 with TRBJ1-1; unclear D gene. V lost 1 base and J lost 5, with 11 bases in between. The CDR3 is 14 amino acids. Germline values: CDR1 SGHAT, CDR2 FQDESV (reference sequence). The CDR3 spells CASSLVIKGTEAFF. The CDR3 DNA follows: TGTGCCAGCAGCTTAGTCATAAAGGGTACTGAAGCTTTCTTT.